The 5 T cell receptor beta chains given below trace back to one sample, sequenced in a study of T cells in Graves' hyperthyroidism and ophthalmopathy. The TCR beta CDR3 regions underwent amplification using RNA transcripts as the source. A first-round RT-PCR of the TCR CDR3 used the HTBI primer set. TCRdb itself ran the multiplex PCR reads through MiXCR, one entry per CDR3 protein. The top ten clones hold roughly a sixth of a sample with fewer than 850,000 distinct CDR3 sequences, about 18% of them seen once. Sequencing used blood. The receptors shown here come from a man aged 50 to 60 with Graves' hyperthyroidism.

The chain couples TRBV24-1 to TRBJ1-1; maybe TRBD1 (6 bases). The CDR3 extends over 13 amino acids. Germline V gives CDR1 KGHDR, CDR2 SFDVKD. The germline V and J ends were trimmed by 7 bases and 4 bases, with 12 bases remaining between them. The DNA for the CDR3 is TGTGCCACCAGCCAGGGGTCGACCACTGAAGCTTTCTTT. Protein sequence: CATSQGSTTEAFF.

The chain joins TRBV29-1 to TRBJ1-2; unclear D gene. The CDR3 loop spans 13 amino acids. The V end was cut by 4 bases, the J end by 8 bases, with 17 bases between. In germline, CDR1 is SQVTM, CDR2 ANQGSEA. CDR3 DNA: TGCAGCGTTGGGGGAACTATAAGCGGAGGCTACACCTTC. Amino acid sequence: CSVGGTISGGYTF.

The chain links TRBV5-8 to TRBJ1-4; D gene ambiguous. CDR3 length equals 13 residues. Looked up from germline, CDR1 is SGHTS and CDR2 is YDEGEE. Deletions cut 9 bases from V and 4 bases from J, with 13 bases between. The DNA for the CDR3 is TGTGCCACCCAGCACAACATTAATGAAAAACTGTTTTTT. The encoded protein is CATQHNINEKLFF.

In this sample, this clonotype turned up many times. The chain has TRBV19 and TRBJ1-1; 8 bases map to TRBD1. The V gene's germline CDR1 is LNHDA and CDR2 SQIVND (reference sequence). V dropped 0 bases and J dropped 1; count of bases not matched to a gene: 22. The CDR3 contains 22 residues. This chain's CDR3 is CASSIDVLGGQGLGERNTEAFF. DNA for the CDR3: TGTGCCAGTAGTATAGATGTCTTGGGCGGACAGGGCTTGGGTGAGAGGAACACTGAAGCTTTCTTT.

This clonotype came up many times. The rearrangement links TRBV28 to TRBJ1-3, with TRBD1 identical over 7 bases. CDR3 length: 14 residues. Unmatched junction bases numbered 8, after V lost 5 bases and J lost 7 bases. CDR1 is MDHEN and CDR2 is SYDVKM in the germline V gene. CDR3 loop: CASSPDRDWNTIYF. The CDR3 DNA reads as TGTGCCAGCAGTCCCGACAGGGATTGGAACACCATATATTTT. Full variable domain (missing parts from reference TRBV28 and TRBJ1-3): DVKVTQSSRYLVKRTGEKVFLECVQDMDHENMFWYRQDPGLGLRLIYFSYDVKMKEKGDIPEGYSVSREKKERFSLILESASTNQTSMYLCASSPDRDWNTIYFGEGSWLTVV.